Listed below are T cell receptor beta chains from one sample, sequenced in a study of shared clonotypes between healthy human individuals. Profiling relied on immunoSEQ multiplex PCR, and the TCRdb table lists in-frame clones only, not all of them. Of fewer than 2.5 million clones detected, 80% to 95% appear once; the ten largest clones hold approximately 0.35%. Specimen: naive CD4+ T cells from PBMCs. These receptors were obtained from a man younger than 35 in good health. Some clones in this sample may be carry-over from other donors' samples. The CDR3 runs from the conserved cysteine through the conserved F or W. A D gene is named only where the DNA matches it firmly. Expanded clones get a size class; other rows say once, few or many, or leave the size out.

J: TRBJ2-7; size: NA; D: NA; length: 13; V: TRBV29-1; CDR3: CSVELDRSYEQYF; DNA: TGCAGCGTTGAACTGGACAGATCCTACGAGCAGTACTTC
J: TRBJ1-5; size: NA; D: TRBD1; length: 15; V: TRBV27; CDR3: CASSPRTGGDQPQHF; DNA: TGTGCCAGCAGCCCTAGGACAGGGGGCGATCAGCCCCAGCATTTT
J: TRBJ1-1; size: NA; D: TRBD1; length: 15; V: TRBV28; CDR3: CASSTPDRGDTEAFF; DNA: TGTGCCAGCAGTACGCCCGACAGGGGCGACACTGAAGCTTTCTTT
J: TRBJ2-1; size: NA; D: TRBD1; length: 12; V: TRBV18; CDR3: CASSPPGGEQFF; DNA: TGTGCCAGCTCACCCCCAGGGGGAGAGCAGTTCTTC
J: TRBJ1-2; size: NA; D: NA; length: 14; V: TRBV7-9; CDR3: CASSLGWDFNGYTF; DNA: TGTGCCAGCAGCTTAGGCTGGGACTTCAATGGCTACACCTTC
J: TRBJ1-2; size: NA; D: NA; length: 14; V: TRBV4-2; CDR3: CASSQDPHNYGYTF; DNA: TGTGCCAGCAGCCAAGATCCCCATAACTATGGCTACACCTTC
J: TRBJ2-7; size: NA; D: TRBD2; length: 15; V: TRBV7-2; CDR3: CASSLGTSVVYEQYF; DNA: TGTGCCAGCAGCCTCGGGACTAGCGTGGTCTACGAGCAGTACTTC
J: TRBJ2-5; size: NA; D: NA; length: 13; V: TRBV5-4; CDR3: CASSRDLRETQYF; DNA: TGTGCCAGCAGCAGGGACTTGCGAGAGACCCAGTACTTC
J: TRBJ1-5; size: NA; D: NA; length: 13; V: TRBV15; CDR3: CATSKQLNQPQHF; DNA: TGTGCCACCAGCAAACAGCTAAATCAGCCCCAGCATTTT
J: TRBJ1-3; size: NA; D: TRBD1; length: 14; V: TRBV18; CDR3: CARRESDREGYKDF; DNA: TGTGCCAGGAGAGAATCGGACAGGGAAGGGTATAAAGATTTT
J: TRBJ2-1; size: NA; D: NA; length: 16; V: TRBV5-1; CDR3: CASSPAGRSSYNEQFF; DNA: TGCGCCAGCAGCCCCGCGGGACGCAGCTCCTACAATGAGCAGTTCTTC
J: TRBJ2-7; size: NA; D: NA; length: 15; V: TRBV18; CDR3: CASSRAVQAGYEQYF; DNA: TGTGCCAGCTCACGGGCGGTTCAAGCCGGCTACGAGCAGTACTTC
J: TRBJ1-2; size: NA; D: NA; length: 11; V: TRBV7-9; CDR3: CASSLEGSGTF; DNA: TGTGCCAGCAGCTTAGAAGGGTCCGGCACCTTC
J: TRBJ1-5; size: few; D: NA; length: 15; V: TRBV5-8; CDR3: CASSRGYLGNQPQHF; DNA: TGTGCCAGCAGCCGAGGATACTTGGGCAATCAGCCCCAGCATTTT
J: TRBJ2-7; size: NA; D: TRBD1; length: 22; V: TRBV27; CDR3: CASSPRTRGPTASIRNAYEQYF; DNA: TGTGCCAGCAGTCCTCGAACCAGGGGGCCAACCGCTTCTATCCGGAACGCCTACGAGCAGTACTTC
J: TRBJ2-1; size: NA; D: NA; length: 14; V: TRBV5-1; CDR3: CASRVSGPYNEQFF; DNA: TGCGCCAGCAGGGTTTCGGGACCGTACAATGAGCAGTTCTTC
J: TRBJ2-3; size: once; D: NA; length: 12; V: TRBV29-1; CDR3: CSVRVETDTQYF; DNA: TGCAGCGTTCGAGTCGAGACAGATACGCAGTATTTT
J: TRBJ1-5; size: NA; D: NA; length: 13; V: TRBV30; CDR3: CAWSGGGYQPQHF; DNA: TGTGCCTGGAGTGGCGGGGGTTATCAGCCCCAGCATTTT
J: TRBJ1-5; size: few; D: NA; length: 13; V: TRBV28; CDR3: CASSLLVNQPQHF; DNA: TGTGCCAGCAGTTTGCTTGTCAATCAGCCCCAGCATTTT
J: TRBJ1-2; size: once; D: NA; length: 14; V: TRBV4-1; CDR3: CASSRPGTDYGYTF; DNA: TGCGCCAGCAGCCGTCCAGGAACAGACTATGGCTACACCTTC
J: TRBJ2-3; size: NA; D: NA; length: 13; V: TRBV5-4; CDR3: CASKGSISDTQYF; DNA: TGTGCCAGCAAAGGGAGTATATCAGATACGCAGTATTTT
J: TRBJ1-2; size: NA; D: TRBD1; length: 14; V: TRBV4-1; CDR3: CASSQVTTGKGYTF; DNA: TGCGCCAGCAGCCAGGTCACGACAGGGAAGGGCTACACCTTC
J: TRBJ2-5; size: NA; D: TRBD2; length: 15; V: TRBV7-3; CDR3: CASSLGLAGLETQYF; DNA: TGTGCCAGCAGCCTAGGACTAGCGGGATTGGAGACCCAGTACTTC
J: TRBJ2-1; size: NA; D: TRBD2; length: 16; V: TRBV19; CDR3: CASSIYGRAESNEQFF; DNA: TGTGCCAGTAGTATTTACGGGAGGGCCGAGTCCAATGAGCAGTTCTTC
J: TRBJ2-5; size: NA; D: TRBD1; length: 14; V: TRBV28; CDR3: CASSSQGAGETQYF; DNA: TGTGCCAGCAGTTCTCAGGGGGCGGGTGAGACCCAGTACTTC
J: TRBJ2-2; size: NA; D: TRBD2; length: 15; V: TRBV5-1; CDR3: CASSPAGGNTGELFF; DNA: TGCGCCAGCAGCCCTGCGGGAGGGAACACCGGGGAGCTGTTTTTT
J: TRBJ2-7; size: NA; D: NA; length: 14; V: TRBV4-3; CDR3: CASSQERFSYEQYF; DNA: TGCGCCAGCAGCCAGGAGCGGTTCTCCTACGAGCAGTACTTC
J: TRBJ1-1; size: NA; D: NA; length: 15; V: TRBV5-5; CDR3: CASSPPPRGYTEAFF; DNA: TGTGCCAGCAGCCCCCCCCCACGGGGGTACACTGAAGCTTTCTTT
J: TRBJ1-5; size: NA; D: TRBD1; length: 15; V: TRBV6-5; CDR3: CASRRQGNLDQPQHF; DNA: TGTGCCAGCAGGCGACAGGGTAATCTTGATCAGCCCCAGCATTTT
J: TRBJ2-7; size: NA; D: NA; length: 14; V: TRBV15; CDR3: CATSRETGSSEQYF; DNA: TGTGCCACCAGCAGAGAGACGGGGTCAAGCGAGCAGTACTTC
J: TRBJ2-2; size: NA; D: TRBD2; length: 17; V: TRBV18; CDR3: CASSDGTSGMNTGELFF; DNA: TGTGCCAGCTCCGACGGGACTAGCGGGATGAACACCGGGGAGCTGTTTTTT
J: TRBJ1-1; size: once; D: NA; length: 16; V: TRBV18; CDR3: CASSPPYGGGDTEAFF; DNA: TGTGCCAGCTCACCACCGTACGGAGGGGGGGACACTGAAGCTTTCTTT
J: TRBJ2-2; size: NA; D: TRBD1; length: 14; V: TRBV7-2; CDR3: CASSIQGVAGELFF; DNA: TGTGCCAGCAGCATACAGGGGGTTGCCGGGGAGCTGTTTTTT
J: TRBJ2-5; size: NA; D: TRBD1; length: 16; V: TRBV5-1; CDR3: CASSLPRGLSGETQYF; DNA: TGCGCCAGCAGCTTACCTAGGGGGCTTAGTGGAGAGACCCAGTACTTC
J: TRBJ2-3; size: NA; D: NA; length: 13; V: TRBV5-1; CDR3: CASSTLGSDTQYF; DNA: TGCGCCAGCAGCACCTTAGGAAGCGATACGCAGTATTTT
J: TRBJ2-7; size: NA; D: NA; length: 16; V: TRBV11-2; CDR3: CASSLGGWGRDYEQYF; DNA: TGTGCCAGCAGCTTAGGGGGTTGGGGCAGGGACTACGAGCAGTACTTC
J: TRBJ1-5; size: NA; D: NA; length: 13; V: TRBV7-2; CDR3: CASSRGPNQPQHF; DNA: TGTGCCAGCAGCCGAGGACCCAATCAGCCCCAGCATTTT
J: TRBJ1-1; size: NA; D: NA; length: 14; V: TRBV19; CDR3: CASSDPGGVTEAFF; DNA: TGTGCCAGTAGTGACCCGGGGGGGGTAACTGAAGCTTTCTTT
J: TRBJ1-1; size: once; D: TRBD1; length: 13; V: TRBV6-5; CDR3: CASRPQGGQEAFF; DNA: TGTGCCAGCAGACCTCAAGGGGGACAGGAAGCTTTCTTT
J: TRBJ1-2; size: NA; D: TRBD1; length: 15; V: TRBV5-4; CDR3: CASRPTGGGGYGYTF; DNA: TGTGCCAGCAGACCGACAGGGGGCGGAGGCTATGGCTACACCTTC
J: TRBJ2-2; size: NA; D: TRBD1; length: 15; V: TRBV28; CDR3: CASSLGTGGTGELFF; DNA: TGTGCCAGCAGTCTCGGGACAGGAGGGACCGGGGAGCTGTTTTTT
J: TRBJ2-2; size: NA; D: NA; length: 16; V: TRBV19; CDR3: CASKDLDRVATGELFF; DNA: TGTGCCAGTAAGGATCTGGATCGGGTCGCCACCGGGGAGCTGTTTTTT
J: TRBJ2-1; size: NA; D: NA; length: 15; V: TRBV6-5; CDR3: CASSPLRVVYNEQFF; DNA: TGTGCCAGCAGTCCACTCAGGGTCGTGTACAATGAGCAGTTCTTC
J: TRBJ2-1; size: NA; D: NA; length: 14; V: TRBV6-6; CDR3: CASSYTARGDEQFF; DNA: TGTGCCAGCAGTTACACCGCACGGGGCGATGAGCAGTTCTTC
J: TRBJ2-7; size: NA; D: NA; length: 14; V: TRBV7-7; CDR3: CASSSSETSYEQYF; DNA: TGTGCCAGCAGCAGTAGCGAAACATCCTACGAGCAGTACTTC
J: TRBJ1-1; size: NA; D: NA; length: 15; V: TRBV10-1; CDR3: CASSHYRDMNTEAFF; DNA: TGCGCCAGCAGCCACTACCGGGACATGAACACTGAAGCTTTCTTT
J: TRBJ2-7; size: once; D: NA; length: 12; V: TRBV7-2; CDR3: CASSHLVGQGSF; DNA: NA
J: TRBJ2-2; size: once; D: NA; length: 14; V: TRBV6-1; CDR3: CASMEGGSTGELFF; DNA: TGTGCCAGCATGGAGGGGGGCAGCACCGGGGAGCTGTTTTTT
J: TRBJ2-5; size: NA; D: TRBD2; length: 14; V: TRBV6-1; CDR3: CASSTGTRKETQYF; DNA: TGTGCCAGCAGCACCGGGACTAGAAAAGAGACCCAGTACTTC
J: TRBJ1-2; size: NA; D: TRBD1; length: 16; V: TRBV5-4; CDR3: CASSSPNSGGPYGYTF; DNA: TGTGCCAGCAGTTCGCCTAATTCAGGGGGACCATATGGCTACACCTTC
J: TRBJ1-3; size: NA; D: NA; length: 14; V: TRBV28; CDR3: CASTGGGSGNTIYF; DNA: TGTGCCAGCACCGGCGGAGGCTCTGGAAACACCATATATTTT
J: TRBJ2-2; size: NA; D: NA; length: 14; V: TRBV28; CDR3: CASSFSAFTGELFF; DNA: TGTGCCAGCAGTTTTTCTGCTTTCACCGGGGAGCTGTTTTTT
J: TRBJ2-1; size: NA; D: TRBD1; length: 15; V: TRBV27; CDR3: CASSPTGQGRNEQFF; DNA: TGTGCCAGCAGTCCTACTGGACAGGGGCGGAATGAGCAGTTCTTC
J: TRBJ2-3; size: once; D: NA; length: 11; V: TRBV28; CDR3: CASSGRDTQYF; DNA: TGTGCCAGCAGCGGAAGGGATACGCAGTATTTT
J: TRBJ2-4; size: NA; D: TRBD2; length: 14; V: TRBV28; CDR3: CASSFGGSKNIQYF; DNA: TGTGCCAGCAGTTTCGGGGGGTCCAAAAACATTCAGTACTTC
J: TRBJ2-5; size: NA; D: NA; length: 14; V: TRBV10-3; CDR3: CAIRVSGPQETQYF; DNA: TGTGCCATCAGGGTGTCGGGACCCCAAGAGACCCAGTACTTC
J: TRBJ2-1; size: NA; D: TRBD2; length: 20; V: TRBV5-1; CDR3: CASSFPGGGSGGSSYNEQFF; DNA: TGCGCCAGCAGCTTTCCCGGAGGAGGGTCGGGCGGGAGCTCCTACAATGAGCAGTTCTTC
J: TRBJ2-5; size: once; D: NA; length: 17; V: TRBV28; CDR3: CASSHTTRLVGEETQYF; DNA: TGTGCCAGCAGTCACACGACCCGACTAGTCGGAGAAGAGACCCAGTACTTC
J: TRBJ2-1; size: NA; D: NA; length: 13; V: TRBV29-1; CDR3: CSVRRANYNEQFF; DNA: TGCAGCGTTCGCCGAGCGAACTACAATGAGCAGTTCTTC